This passage covers 26 T cell receptor beta chains from one sample sequenced in a study of T cells in tuberculosis. Sequencing used immunoSEQ multiplex PCR; TCRdb keeps in-frame clones, though not all of them. The repertoire holds about 41,000 clones, with 95% as singletons. The specimen sequenced was PBMCs. The source is a donor aged 5-35 years with latent tuberculosis or without tuberculosis infection.

The chain couples TRBV11-2 to TRBJ1-3; D unclear. This CDR3 has 13 residues. Germline loops: CDR1 SGHAT, CDR2 FQNNGV. V was pared by 8 bases and J by 2 bases, with 10 bases between. The CDR3 loop reads CASHPAAGNTIYF. The CDR3 DNA follows: TGTGCCAGCCATCCCGCGGCTGGAAACACCATATATTTT. Variable domain in full (rest from reference TRBV11-2 and TRBJ1-3): EAGVAQSPRYKIIEKRQSVAFWCNPISGHATLYWYQQILGQGPKLLIQFQNNGVVDDSQLPKDRFSAERLKGVDSTLKIQPAKLEDSAVYLCASHPAAGNTIYFGEGSWLTVV.

The V gene is TRBV11-2, the J gene TRBJ2-1; D remains unclear. Germline V gene data show CDR1 as SGHAT and CDR2 as FQNNGV. The CDR3 sequence is 13 residues long. Trimming left V 3 bases short and J 7 bases short, with 10 bases between. DNA for the CDR3: TGTGCCAGCAGCTTCGTTATCGGGAATGAGCAGTTCTTC. Translating it yields CASSFVIGNEQFF. The full variable domain, rest sourced from reference TRBV11-2 and TRBJ2-1, is EAGVAQSPRYKIIEKRQSVAFWCNPISGHATLYWYQQILGQGPKLLIQFQNNGVVDDSQLPKDRFSAERLKGVDSTLKIQPAKLEDSAVYLCASSFVIGNEQFFGPGTRLTVL.

The chain combines TRBV5-1 with TRBJ1-1; 9 bases fit TRBD1. The CDR3 is 16 amino acids. Trimming removed 5 bases from V and 5 bases from J; junction bases left unmatched: 13. The germline CDR1 and CDR2 sequences are SGHRS and YFSETQ. CDR3 protein: CASRDAKRDRVTEAFF. DNA for the CDR3: TGCGCCAGCAGAGACGCAAAGAGGGACAGGGTTACTGAAGCTTTCTTT.

The rearrangement uses TRBV5-6 and TRBJ1-2, with 7 positions matching TRBD1. The junction had 4 bases not matched to a gene; V was cut back by 1 base and J by 1 base. The CDR3 has 15 amino acids. Looked up from germline, CDR1 is SGHDT and CDR2 is YYEEEE. CDR3 amino acids: CASSLNRGGNYGYTF. The CDR3 DNA follows: TGTGCCAGCAGCTTGAACAGGGGCGGTAACTATGGCTACACCTTC.

J is TRBJ2-7 and V is TRBV7-3; perhaps TRBD1 as D (5 bases). Trimming removed 2 bases from V and 2 bases from J, with 7 bases in between. Germline loops: CDR1 SGHTA, CDR2 FQGTGA. This CDR3 comprises 13 residues. CDR3: CASSLDRAYEQYF. CDR3 nucleotides: TGTGCCAGCAGCTTAGACAGAGCCTACGAGCAGTACTTC.

The CDR3 DNA sequence: TGTGCCAGCAGCCAAGATCCCCAGGGGGCAGTCCAAGAGACCCAGTACTTC. It translates to CASSQDPQGAVQETQYF. The rearrangement uses TRBV4-2 and TRBJ2-5, with TRBD1 matching over 8 bases. Germline CDR1 reads LGHNA; CDR2 reads YNFKEQ. The V and J ends lost 0 bases and 1 base, in that order; junction bases with no gene match: 7. CDR3 length: 17 amino acids.

The V gene is TRBV7-2, the J gene TRBJ2-2; maybe TRBD2 (6 bases). Deletions cut 5 bases from V and 5 bases from J, with 15 bases between. The CDR3 length is 15 residues. Germline values: CDR1 SGHTA, CDR2 FQGNSA. CDR3: CASSPRGSETGELFF. CDR3 coding DNA: TGTGCCAGCAGCCCCCGGGGGAGTGAGACCGGGGAGCTGTTTTTT.

V usage is TRBV9 and J usage is TRBJ1-1, with 8 positions matching TRBD1. The CDR3 has 16 amino acids. V was clipped by 0 bases and J by 8 bases; unmatched bases: 12. The germline V gene encodes CDR1 SGDLS and CDR2 YYNGEE. DNA of the CDR3: TGTGCCAGCAGCGTAGGGAGGGAGGCGCAGGGGGCCGAAGCTTTCTTT. It is translated as CASSVGREAQGAEAFF.

The chain is built from TRBV4-1 and TRBJ1-2, with TRBD1 identical over 8 bases. CDR1 is MGHRA, CDR2 YSYEKL, per germline. Unmatched junction bases numbered 5, after V lost 0 bases and J lost 5 bases. This CDR3 is 15 amino acids long. CDR3 protein: CASSQDTGGSYGYTF. CDR3 nucleotide sequence: TGCGCCAGCAGCCAAGATACAGGGGGGAGTTATGGCTACACCTTC.

The V and J genes are TRBV7-8 and TRBJ2-1; 16 nucleotides align to TRBD2. There are 19 residues in the CDR3. Trimming at V came to 5 bases and at J to 0 bases, leaving 7 bases not matched to a gene. Germline-derived CDR1 and CDR2 are SGHVS and FQNEAQ. The CDR3 loop is CASSRAGLAGGHSYNEQFF. The DNA of the CDR3 is TGTGCCAGCAGCCGAGCGGGACTAGCGGGGGGGCACTCCTACAATGAGCAGTTCTTC.

The rearrangement links TRBV5-1 to TRBJ2-3; 8 nucleotides match TRBD1. Looked up from germline, CDR1 is SGHRS and CDR2 is YFSETQ. The V and J ends lost 4 bases and 2 bases, in that order; junction bases with no gene match: 12. This CDR3 spans 17 amino acids. The CDR3 DNA sequence: TGCGCCAGCAGCGCACCAACTCAGGGGGCATACACAGATACGCAGTATTTT. It yields the protein CASSAPTQGAYTDTQYF.

This clone has only one observation. The V call is TRBV6-5, the J call TRBJ1-1; a possible D gene is TRBD1 (5 bases). This CDR3 has 15 residues. Trimming pared 6 bases from V and 0 bases from J, leaving 14 bases between. Germline assignment: CDR1 MNHEY and CDR2 SVGAGI. The CDR3: CASRSPAGMNTEAFF. DNA of the CDR3: TGTGCCAGCAGGTCACCGGCAGGGATGAACACTGAAGCTTTCTTT.

The chain is built from TRBV2 and TRBJ1-1; a possible D gene is TRBD1 (5 bases). Trimming left V 0 bases short and J 4 bases short, with 12 bases between. CDR1 is SNHLY, CDR2 FYNNEI, per germline. The CDR3 sequence is 15 residues long. In DNA form, the CDR3 reads TGTGCCAGCAGTGAAGCTAAAGCCGGGGGCACTGAAGCTTTCTTT. The encoded protein is CASSEAKAGGTEAFF.

The J gene is TRBJ2-7, the V gene TRBV5-6, with TRBD1 matching 9 bases. Germline values: CDR1 SGHDT, CDR2 YYEEEE. V lost 0 bases, J lost 1 base, and 5 bases stayed unmatched. The CDR3 covers 16 residues. The CDR3 loop reads CASSLEPGQGSYEQYF. The CDR3 coding sequence is TGTGCCAGCAGCTTGGAGCCGGGACAGGGATCCTACGAGCAGTACTTC.

The V gene is TRBV9, the J gene TRBJ2-7; 7 nucleotides agree with TRBD2. J was trimmed by 2 bases and V by 0 bases; bases with no gene match: 5. The CDR3 is 15 residues long. In germline, CDR1 is SGDLS, CDR2 YYNGEE. The CDR3 region is CASSVAQGGTYEQYF. The CDR3 DNA reads as TGTGCCAGCAGCGTAGCTCAGGGAGGGACCTACGAGCAGTACTTC.

This chain joins TRBV30 and TRBJ2-5; tentatively, D is TRBD1 (6 bases). Germline values: CDR1 GTSNPN, CDR2 SVGIG (reference sequence). V shed 2 bases and J shed 2 bases, with 12 bases lying between them. CDR3 size: 14 residues. CDR3 nucleotide sequence: TGTGCCTGGAGTACAGGGTCGAGGCAAGAGACCCAGTACTTC. Its protein product is CAWSTGSRQETQYF.

The chain joins TRBV30 to TRBJ1-2, with 8 positions matching TRBD1. Trimming cost V 4 bases and J 5 bases; bases outside gene matches: 15. This CDR3 region has 16 residues. Per the germline V gene, CDR1 is GTSNPN and CDR2 is SVGIG (reference sequence). The CDR3 DNA sequence: TGTGCCTGGAATTCGGGACAGGTTCTTTATCTGTATGGCTACACCTTC. Protein: CAWNSGQVLYLYGYTF.

The sample holds one count of this clone. The rearrangement links TRBV14 to TRBJ1-1; 7 nucleotides align to TRBD1. Per the germline V gene, CDR1 is SGHDN and CDR2 is FVKESK. The CDR3 runs 18 residues. The V segment lost 0 bases and the J segment 0 bases; nucleotides outside the gene matches: 10. Written as DNA, the CDR3 is TGTGCCAGCAGCCAAGAATGGACAGGCCCTCTAATGAACACTGAAGCTTTCTTT. The encoded protein is CASSQEWTGPLMNTEAFF.

The J gene is TRBJ2-2, the V gene TRBV7-9, with 14 bases identical to TRBD2. Trimming cost V 5 bases and J 1 base; bases outside gene matches: 9. The germline V gene encodes CDR1 SEHNR and CDR2 FQNEAQ (reference sequence). The CDR3 is made up of 19 amino acids. The CDR3 loop reads CASSRFRTSGGQNTGELFF. CDR3 DNA: TGTGCCAGCAGCCGCTTTCGGACTAGCGGGGGGCAGAACACCGGGGAGCTGTTTTTT. Using reference TRBV7-9 and TRBJ2-2 for the parts outside the CDR3, the full variable domain is DTGVSQNPRHKITKRGQNVTFRCDPISEHNRLYWYRQTLGQGPEFLTYFQNEAQLEKSRLLSDRFSAERPKGSFSTLEIQRTEQGDSAMYLCASSRFRTSGGQNTGELFFGEGSRLTVL.

This chain uses TRBV5-1 with TRBJ2-5; 7 bases fit TRBD2. The V segment lost 1 base and the J segment 5 bases; nucleotides outside the gene matches: 11. The CDR3 is 16 residues long. In germline, CDR1 is SGHRS, CDR2 YFSETQ. The CDR3 spells CASSLHLRGSVETQYF. DNA of the CDR3: TGCGCCAGCAGCTTGCACTTGCGGGGGTCCGTGGAGACCCAGTACTTC.

This clone showed up just once. The chain has TRBV12-5 and TRBJ2-3; D might be TRBD2 (5 bases). With 1 base removed from V and 0 bases from J, the gap between germline ends came to 5 bases. The CDR3 covers 14 residues. Germline V gene lookup returns CDR1 LGHNT and CDR2 FRNRAP. The chain's CDR3 is CASGLGGSTDTQYF. CDR3 coding DNA: TGTGCTAGTGGTTTGGGAGGGAGCACAGATACGCAGTATTTT.

The rearrangement joins TRBV19 to TRBJ2-1; D is unclear. CDR1 is LNHDA, CDR2 SQIVND, per germline (reference sequence). V was clipped by 1 base and J by 6 bases, with 13 bases between them. This CDR3 spans 15 amino acids. CDR3 sequence: CASSIGGRPLNEQFF. In DNA form, the CDR3 reads TGTGCCAGTAGTATAGGTGGCCGCCCCCTCAATGAGCAGTTCTTC.

This chain connects TRBV6-1 to TRBJ1-1, with unresolved D. From germline, CDR1 is MNHNS and CDR2 SASEGT. The CDR3 is 13 residues long. With 2 bases removed from V and 6 bases from J, the gap between germline ends came to 10 bases. The CDR3 region has the DNA TGTGCCAGCAGTGAATTGGCAAAACCTGAAGCTTTCTTT. Translation: CASSELAKPEAFF.

CDR3 in DNA: TGTGCCTGGAGTGTTAGGGCAGGGGGTGTTGGAAACACCATATATTTT. It yields the protein CAWSVRAGGVGNTIYF. V usage is TRBV30 and J usage is TRBJ1-3, with 7 positions matching TRBD1. V lost 0 bases and J lost 3; bases outside the gene matches: 8. The CDR3 has 16 amino acids. Germline values: CDR1 GTSNPN, CDR2 SVGIG (reference sequence).

V is TRBV7-9 and J is TRBJ1-1; D uncertain. Trimming removed 4 bases at V and 4 bases at J, with 10 bases between. The CDR3 sequence is 13 residues long. Germline V gives CDR1 SEHNR, CDR2 FQNEAQ (reference sequence). DNA of the CDR3: TGTGCCAGCAGCTCCGGGTATCCCACTGAAGCTTTCTTT. Translating it yields CASSSGYPTEAFF. Full variable domain (missing parts from reference TRBV7-9 and TRBJ1-1): DTGVSQNPRHKITKRGQNVTFRCDPISEHNRLYWYRQTLGQGPEFLTYFQNEAQLEKSRLLSDRFSAERPKGSFSTLEIQRTEQGDSAMYLCASSSGYPTEAFFGQGTRLTVV.

The gene calls are TRBV5-6 and TRBJ2-7; D is unresolved. Germline CDR1 and CDR2: SGHDT and YYEEEE. This CDR3 spans 13 amino acids. V shed 4 bases and J shed 3 bases, with 11 bases lying between them. The CDR3 loop reads CASSLGFYYEQYF. The DNA for the CDR3 is TGTGCCAGCAGCCTTGGCTTTTACTACGAGCAGTACTTC.